The 18 T cell receptor beta chains given below trace back to one sample, sequenced in a study of neurological immune-mediated disorders. TCRdb called the 5' RACE reads again in MiXCR, with one record for every CDR3 protein. The top ten hold 9% of the sample, which has roughly 49,000 distinct CDR3 sequences, more than 9.5% seen once. The sample's time point: longitudinal time-point 3. Sequenced: PBMCs. The receptor source for this set is a male donor with HTLV-1-associated myelopathy (HAM/TSP).

This clonotype was seen at least ten times. The CDR3 DNA sequence: TGTGCCAGCAGTTTTGAGGTTGAGCAGTACTTC. It encodes CASSFEVEQYF. V usage is TRBV28 and J usage is TRBJ2-7; D is unclear. The CDR3 has 11 residues. Germline CDR1 and CDR2: MDHEN and SYDVKM. Deletions cut 3 bases from V and 7 bases from J, with 7 bases between.

The V call is TRBV20-1, the J call TRBJ2-7; D may be TRBD1 or TRBD2 (6 bases each). The CDR3 has 13 residues. The germline V gene encodes CDR1 DFQATT and CDR2 SNEGSKA (reference sequence). Trimming left V 6 bases short and J 5 bases short, with 17 bases between. Here the CDR3 reads CSAGGQIDNEQYF. CDR3 in DNA: TGCAGTGCCGGGGGACAAATCGACAACGAGCAGTACTTC.

The chain recombines TRBV5-1 with TRBJ2-2, with 7 bases that match TRBD1. Trimming cost V 4 bases and J 9 bases; bases outside gene matches: 15. CDR3 length: 16 amino acids. Germline CDR1 and CDR2: SGHRS and YFSETQ. CDR3 sequence reads: CASSIRTGEFHRELFF. The CDR3 DNA sequence: TGCGCCAGCAGCATAAGGACAGGAGAATTCCACCGGGAGCTGTTTTTT.

This clonotype was observed a handful of times. The V gene is TRBV13, the J gene TRBJ2-2; maybe TRBD2 (6 bases). Trimming took 3 bases from V and 5 from J, leaving 16 bases between them. Germline lookup yields CDR1 PRHDT and CDR2 FYEKMQ (reference sequence). The CDR3 length is 16 residues. The CDR3 DNA sequence: TGTGCCAGCAGCTTCGGGACTTCGCTGGTGACCGGGGAGCTGTTTTTT. Protein product: CASSFGTSLVTGELFF.

This clonotype was detected many times. V usage is TRBV20-1 and J usage is TRBJ2-5, with TRBD2 matching 9 bases. Germline V CDR1 and CDR2: DFQATT, SNEGSKA (reference sequence). With 6 bases clipped from V and 6 bases from J, the junction kept 8 bases outside the gene matches. There are 13 residues in the CDR3. The CDR3, as DNA: TGCAGTGCGGTTAGCGGGGGCCTACAGACCCAGTACTTC. It yields the protein CSAVSGGLQTQYF.

V usage is TRBV7-6 and J usage is TRBJ2-7, with 12 positions matching TRBD1. CDR3 length equals 17 residues. V lost 5 bases and J lost 3; bases outside the gene matches: 11. In germline, CDR1 is SGHVS, CDR2 FNYEAQ. CDR3 sequence: CASSPRWGTGGFYEQYF. For the CDR3, the DNA is TGTGCCAGCAGCCCCCGTTGGGGGACAGGGGGCTTCTACGAGCAGTACTTC.

The DNA for the CDR3 is TGCAGTGCTCAGACAGTTCTCTCTGGAAACACCATATATTTT. Its translation is CSAQTVLSGNTIYF. V and J are TRBV20-1 and TRBJ1-3; weak D call: TRBD1 (5 bases). The CDR3 runs 14 residues. The V end lost 5 bases, the J end lost 0 bases, and 11 bases lay between the germline ends. Germline-derived CDR1 and CDR2 are DFQATT and SNEGSKA (reference sequence).

The chain couples TRBV4-1 to TRBJ2-1; no clear D. CDR3 length: 17 residues. The V gene lost 1 base and the J gene lost 0 bases, with 13 bases spanning the gap. Germline assignment: CDR1 MGHRA and CDR2 YSYEKL. CDR3 coding DNA: TGCGCCAGCAGCCAAGTAGATCTAGGAATCTCCTACAATGAGCAGTTCTTC. Translation: CASSQVDLGISYNEQFF.

This clonotype has at least ten counts. V usage is TRBV7-8 and J usage is TRBJ1-1; D is unresolved. V lost 2 bases and J 4 bases, leaving 8 bases between the germline ends. Germline CDR1 reads SGHVS; CDR2 reads FQNEAQ. This CDR3 has 13 amino acids. The CDR3 sequence is CASSLRVGTEAFF. The CDR3, as DNA: TGTGCCAGCAGCTTAAGGGTCGGCACTGAAGCTTTCTTT. The full variable domain, with the rest looked up from reference TRBV7-8 and TRBJ1-1, is GAGVSQSPRYKVAKRGQDVALRCDPISGHVSLFWYQQALGQGPEFLTYFQNEAQLDKSGLPSDRFFAERPEGSVSTLKIQRTQQEDSAVYLCASSLRVGTEAFFGQGTRLTVV.

In its sample, this clonotype is medium-sized (0.01 to 0.1%). The rearrangement joins TRBV3-1 to TRBJ2-4; D not certain. The CDR3 loop spans 14 amino acids. V dropped 1 base and J dropped 2 bases, with 6 bases sitting between them. CDR1 is LGHDT and CDR2 is YNNKEL in the germline V gene (reference sequence). The CDR3 bases are TGTGCCAGCAGCCAAGCGGCGCCCAAAAACATTCAGTACTTC. Residues: CASSQAAPKNIQYF.

This clonotype was counted many times. The V call is TRBV20-1, the J call TRBJ2-1, with 7 positions matching TRBD2. The V gene end was trimmed by 0 bases and the J gene end by 2 bases; junction bases not matched to a gene: 4. This CDR3 is 15 amino acids long. Germline V CDR1 and CDR2: DFQATT, SNEGSKA (reference sequence). CDR3 amino acids: CSARDPAGPYNEQFF. In nucleotides, the CDR3 is TGCAGTGCTAGAGATCCAGCGGGACCCTACAATGAGCAGTTCTTC.

This clonotype was found many times. The J gene is TRBJ1-2, the V gene TRBV12-3 or TRBV12-4, with a tentative D call TRBD1 (5 bases). V was cut by 3 bases and J by 4 bases, with 9 bases left in between. The CDR3 is 13 amino acids. Here the CDR3 reads CASSFRQLYGYTF. CDR3 DNA: TGTGCCAGCAGTTTTAGACAGCTCTATGGCTACACCTTC.

The table lists this clonotype with many counts. CDR3 sequence: CASSRGQHTEAFF. CDR3 DNA sequence: TGTGCCAGCAGCCGCGGACAGCACACTGAAGCTTTCTTT. The J gene is TRBJ1-1, the V gene TRBV2; D is possibly TRBD1 (6 bases). V was shortened by 6 bases and J by 3 bases, with 11 bases between the two germline ends. CDR1 SNHLY and CDR2 FYNNEI come from the germline V gene. The CDR3 has 13 residues.

This clonotype has a count of ten or more. The V call is TRBV15, the J call TRBJ2-1; 7 bases align to TRBD1. CDR3 length: 16 amino acids. CDR1 LNHNV and CDR2 YYDKDF come from the germline V gene (reference sequence). With 5 bases clipped from V and 6 bases from J, the junction kept 13 bases outside the gene matches. DNA for the CDR3: TGTGCCACCAGCCGAACTGACAGGGTAGGTGGCAATGAGCAGTTCTTC. It is translated as CATSRTDRVGGNEQFF.

This clonotype came up many times. The J gene is TRBJ1-5, the V gene TRBV2; D unresolved. V was clipped by 6 bases and J by 3 bases, with 12 bases between them. Germline V CDR1 and CDR2: SNHLY, FYNNEI. The CDR3 extends over 14 amino acids. The DNA for the CDR3 is TGTGCCAGCAGCGATGACGGATACAATCAGCCCCAGCATTTT. Protein product: CASSDDGYNQPQHF.

This clonotype was seen repeatedly, ten times or more. V is TRBV6-2 or TRBV6-3 and J is TRBJ2-7, with TRBD2 as a possible D gene (6 bases). Between the trimmed V and J ends, which lost 7 bases and 6 bases, there was a span of 34 bases. This CDR3 region has 19 residues. The germline V gene encodes CDR1 MNHEY and CDR2 SVGEGT. DNA of the CDR3: TGTGCCAGCACGAGTGGACCGGGACTGTTCCGGACGGGTGTGCCCGAGCAGTACTTC. It specifies CASTSGPGLFRTGVPEQYF.

This clonotype was counted many times. The chain has TRBV4-1 and TRBJ2-3, with 10 bases lining up with TRBD2. J gave up 3 bases and V 0 bases, and 12 bases lay outside the gene matches. Germline V CDR1 and CDR2: MGHRA, YSYEKL. The CDR3 is 19 amino acids. Written as DNA, the CDR3 is TGCGCCAGCAGCCAAGATCTAGGAGCGGGGGGGCCGCTGACAGATACGCAGTATTTT. Protein product: CASSQDLGAGGPLTDTQYF.

As DNA, the CDR3 is TGCGCCAGCAGCCAAACATTTACTAGCGGGGTACAAGAGACCCAGTACTTC. The encoded protein is CASSQTFTSGVQETQYF. The rearrangement uses TRBV4-3 and TRBJ2-5, with 10 bases matching TRBD2. Germline trimming cut 2 bases from V and 2 bases from J; bases unmatched to any gene: 8. CDR3 length: 17 amino acids. The germline gives CDR1 LGHNA, CDR2 YSLEER.